Given below is one TCR beta chain in context. The sample is drawn from a study of cytomegalovirus exposure and HLA in healthy donors. At the level of the study: In an earlier analysis, some 110 million unique TCR beta sequences were found from about 190 million T cells.

The PCR ran on 60 Vbeta and 13 Jbeta primers. The protocol was immunoSEQ multiplex PCR, while the TCRdb copy is restricted to in-frame clones and leaves out a portion. This table holds roughly 180,000 clones, 78% found once. V gave up 1 base and J gave up 1 base, with 9 bases separating them. This CDR3 is 14 amino acids long. Germline V gene sequence: CDR1 SGHRS, CDR2 YFSETQ. This sequence originates from a young woman in good health and CMV-seropositive. This chain connects TRBV5-1 to TRBJ2-7; the D is unclear. Sample: PBMCs. CDR3 nucleotides: TGCGCCAGCAGCTTGTCTGGCAATTCCTACGAGCAGTACTTC. This gives the protein CASSLSGNSYEQYF.